The clone carrying this T cell receptor beta chain was counted many times. Its specificity is not known. Read sequence stops 3 residues before the CDR3 end, and the germline J gene provides the missing end. The CDR3 totals 14 residues. V was pared by 0 bases and J by 5 bases, with 13 bases between. The V gene's germline CDR1 is GTSNPN and CDR2 SVGIG (reference sequence). The data were obtained in a study of T cell clonality in common variable immunodeficiency. Points from the study as a whole: Reportedly, TCR beta sequences from common variable immunodeficiency showed fewer deletions and N-nucleotide insertions. CVID subjects showed higher TCRbeta clonality than healthy controls.

CVID and control samples used equivalent genomic DNA input. The repertoire was sequenced with immunoSEQ multiplex PCR; TCRdb's copy has only in-frame clones and lacks some. Captured here are about 55,000 clones, none seen once; the top ten comprise around 0.8%. The rearrangement joins TRBV30 to TRBJ2-5, with TRBD2 as a possible D gene (6 bases). This clonotype was obtained from a person between 18 and 75 years old in good health. The sequencing sample was made of peripheral blood mononuclear cells. Incomplete CDR3 DNA: TGTGCCTGGAGTGTCTCGCGGGATTTGGAGACC. Residues: CAWSVSRDLET. The full CDR3 protein reads CAWSVSRDLETQYF. Full variable domain (outside the CDR3, taken from reference TRBV30 and TRBJ2-5): SQTIHQWPATLVQPVGSPLSLECTVEGTSNPNLYWYRQAAGRGLQLLFYSVGIGQISSEVPQNLSASRPQDRQFILSSKKLLLSDSGFYLCAWSVSRDLETQYFGPGTRLLVL.